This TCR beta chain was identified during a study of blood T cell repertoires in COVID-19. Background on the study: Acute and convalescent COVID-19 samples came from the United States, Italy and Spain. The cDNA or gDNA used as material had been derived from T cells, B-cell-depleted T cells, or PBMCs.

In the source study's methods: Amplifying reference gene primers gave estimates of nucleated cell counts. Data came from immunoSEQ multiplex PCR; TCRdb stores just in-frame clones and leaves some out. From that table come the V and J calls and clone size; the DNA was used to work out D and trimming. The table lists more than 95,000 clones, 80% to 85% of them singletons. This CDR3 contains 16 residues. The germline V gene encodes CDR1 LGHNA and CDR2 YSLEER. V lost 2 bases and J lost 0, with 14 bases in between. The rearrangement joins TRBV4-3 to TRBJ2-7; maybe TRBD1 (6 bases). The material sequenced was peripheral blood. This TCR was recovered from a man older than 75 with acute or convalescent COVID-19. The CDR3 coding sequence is TGCGCCAGCAGCCAATCGACAGGTGACAGCTCCTACGAGCAGTACTTC. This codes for CASSQSTGDSSYEQYF.